This T cell receptor (beta chain) came from a study of radiation and T cells in renal cell carcinoma. General study points: Compared with controls, irradiated tumors showed greater TCR clonality. Dominant CDR3 motifs occupied more repertoire in irradiated than control tumors.

Documented treatment: treatment-naive control, cytoreductive nephrectomy. The patient's renal cell carcinoma had clear cell pathology. Sequenced control tumors were from 11 males and a few females, median age approximately 62. Profiling relied on immunoSEQ multiplex PCR, and the TCRdb table lists in-frame clones only, not all of them. Seen here are about 23,000 clones, 55% to 70% observed once, and the top ten hold around a fifth. On this clone: Its target is unknown.

V lost 6 bases and J 0 bases, leaving 12 bases between the germline ends. The germline V gene has CDR1 ENHRY and CDR2 SYGVKD. CDR3 length: 15 residues. The V and J genes are TRBV10-3 and TRBJ1-3; a possible D gene is TRBD1 (6 bases). The receptor was derived from a man aged 40-50 years with renal cell carcinoma. The input for sequencing was tumor tissue, taken from a patient whose treatment was nephrectomy without radiotherapy. The CDR3 here is CAISPKTGSGNTIYF. The DNA of the CDR3 is TGTGCCATCAGCCCGAAGACAGGCTCTGGAAACACCATATATTTT.